Each of the 7 T cell receptor beta chains below was sequenced from the same sample in a study of T cell repertoires in cytomegalovirus infection. MiXCR, run by TCRdb on the reads, gives a single entry per CDR3 protein. The data show approximately 750,000 distinct CDR3 sequences, approximately 40% seen once. Sequences were obtained from PBMCs. Every receptor here comes from a human donor in good health (CMV status not recorded). Some clones in this sample may be carry-over from other donors' samples.

This clonotype was counted between two and nine times. V and J are TRBV12-3 or TRBV12-4 and TRBJ1-3, with 8 bases matching TRBD1. The ends lost 7 bases at V and 5 bases at J; junction bases unmatched: 7. The CDR3 contains 14 residues. The CDR3 DNA reads as TGTGCCAGCACCCTGGACAGGGCCAGAAACACCATATATTTT. This sequence encodes CASTLDRARNTIYF.

The chain is built from TRBV7-2 and TRBJ2-2; 8 bases agree with TRBD2. This CDR3 spans 17 amino acids. The V gene end was trimmed by 6 bases and the J gene end by 5 bases; junction bases not matched to a gene: 14. Germline V lookup: CDR1 SGHTA, CDR2 FQGNSA. CDR3 loop: CASSIHAGGRGTGELFF. CDR3 coding DNA: TGTGCCAGCAGTATACACGCGGGGGGAAGGGGGACCGGGGAGCTGTTTTTT.

This rearrangement joins TRBV5-1 to TRBJ1-1; possibly TRBD1 for D (5 bases). Trimming stripped 4 bases from V and 8 bases from J, with 18 bases between. Per germline, CDR1 SGHRS and CDR2 YFSETQ. The CDR3 totals 14 residues. CDR3: CASSAEPGNLEAFF. CDR3 DNA: TGCGCCAGCAGCGCCGAGCCAGGGAACTTAGAAGCTTTCTTT.

The chain recombines TRBV12-3 or TRBV12-4 with TRBJ2-1; 10 positions match TRBD1. The CDR3 consists of 15 residues. Losses at the gene ends were 1 base for V and 10 bases for J; bases not matched to a gene: 7. The CDR3 loop is CASSLEGQGPKEQFF. The CDR3, as DNA: TGTGCCAGCAGTTTAGAGGGACAGGGGCCCAAGGAGCAGTTCTTC.

The chain links TRBV20-1 to TRBJ1-2; D is uncertain. CDR1 and CDR2 (germline): DFQATT, SNEGSKA (reference sequence). V gave up 1 base and J gave up 2 bases, with 8 bases separating them. The CDR3 is 13 amino acids. The chain's CDR3 is CSARGPGNYGYTF. CDR3 DNA: TGCAGTGCTAGAGGACCCGGGAACTATGGCTACACCTTC.

In its sample, this clonotype was seen a few times. The gene calls are TRBV28 and TRBJ1-1, with D hard to call. This CDR3 comprises 15 residues. V lost 2 bases and J 0 bases, leaving 10 bases between the germline ends. Looked up from germline, CDR1 is MDHEN and CDR2 is SYDVKM. The CDR3 bases are TGTGCCAGCAGTTTACCGGCAGGAGTGAACACTGAAGCTTTCTTT. Residues: CASSLPAGVNTEAFF.

This clonotype has a handful of counts. The chain couples TRBV4-1 to TRBJ2-3, with 10 bases aligning to TRBD2. Germline trimming cut 2 bases from V and 5 bases from J; bases unmatched to any gene: 4. Germline values: CDR1 MGHRA, CDR2 YSYEKL. This CDR3 is 15 amino acids long. In DNA form, the CDR3 reads TGCGCCAGCAGCCAACCGGGACTAGCGAAAGATACGCAGTATTTT. This encodes CASSQPGLAKDTQYF.